The T cell receptor beta chain described here comes from a study of blood T cell repertoires in COVID-19. Study context: There were acute and convalescent COVID-19 samples, and they came from the United States, Italy and Spain. From T cells, B-cell-depleted T cells, or PBMCs came the material, which was cDNA or gDNA.

Original data processing: Estimation of nucleated cell counts was performed using reference gene primer amplification. The method was immunoSEQ multiplex PCR; TCRdb's version includes in-frame clones alone and lacks a portion of them. V and J calls and clone size follow that table, whereas D and trimming were derived from the DNA. The sample comprises 5,500 to 6,000 clones, 90% of which are singletons, and approximately 5.7% rests with the top ten. The sequence derives from a man aged 60 to 69 with acute or convalescent COVID-19. Sequenced sample: peripheral blood.

In DNA, the CDR3 is TGCGCCAGCAGCTTGGGAGGGTTCTCCTACAATGAGCAGTTCTTC. Translated, it gives CASSLGGFSYNEQFF. The chain uses TRBV5-1 and TRBJ2-1; the D gene is possibly TRBD2 (5 bases). Germline lookup yields CDR1 SGHRS and CDR2 YFSETQ. Trimming took 0 bases from V and 0 from J, leaving 7 bases between them. This CDR3 is built from 15 residues.